There are many counts of the clone carrying this T cell receptor beta chain. The data derive from a study of T cells in Graves' hyperthyroidism and ophthalmopathy. V was clipped by 1 base and J by 6 bases, with 7 bases between them. There are 12 residues in the CDR3. Germline CDR1 reads LGHDT; CDR2 reads YNNKEL (reference sequence). What was amplified from RNA transcripts were TCR beta CDR3 regions. During a first-round RT-PCR of the TCR CDR3, the HTBI primer set was used. TCRdb reprocessed the multiplex PCR reads with MiXCR, giving one entry per CDR3 protein. This sample has around 250,000 distinct CDR3 sequences, with about 14% found just once.

The genes are TRBV3-1 and TRBJ2-7, with a tentative D call TRBD1 (5 bases). The source material was blood. This sequence originates from a middle-aged woman with Graves' hyperthyroidism that later progressed to Graves' ophthalmopathy. CDR3 amino acids: CASSQGQFEQYF. CDR3 coding DNA: TGTGCCAGCAGCCAAGGACAGTTCGAGCAGTACTTC.